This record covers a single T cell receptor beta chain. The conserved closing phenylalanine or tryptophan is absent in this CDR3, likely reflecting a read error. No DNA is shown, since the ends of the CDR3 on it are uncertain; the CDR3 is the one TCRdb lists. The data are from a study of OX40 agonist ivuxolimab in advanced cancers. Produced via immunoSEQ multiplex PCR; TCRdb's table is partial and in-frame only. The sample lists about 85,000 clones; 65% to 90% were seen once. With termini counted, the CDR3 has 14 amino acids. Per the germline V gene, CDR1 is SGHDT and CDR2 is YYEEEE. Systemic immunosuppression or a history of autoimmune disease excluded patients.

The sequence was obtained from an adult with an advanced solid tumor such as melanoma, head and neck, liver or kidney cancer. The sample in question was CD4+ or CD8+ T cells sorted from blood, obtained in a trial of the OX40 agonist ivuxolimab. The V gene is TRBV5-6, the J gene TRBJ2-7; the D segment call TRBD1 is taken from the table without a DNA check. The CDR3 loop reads CASSSLLGQGTTRI.